This entry concerns a single T cell receptor beta chain. Its cognate antigen has yet to be identified. It has no much larger one-base neighbor in the sample; base qualities were not kept. The sample originates from a study of vaccination and CD4 T cells after COVID-19 (dated by TCRdb to about 2022). Some background on the complete study: Convalescent patients had a positive SARS-CoV-2 result on nasal swab PCR, and of these patients, fewer than ten had mild disease and one had severe disease. The convalescent cohort comprised six males and four females, including two Hispanic individuals, seven Caucasians, two Asians and one multiracial person. Each participant got two doses of either the Pfizer-BioNTech BNT162b2 vaccine (n=8) or the Moderna mRNA-1273 vaccine (n=2). Post-COVID blood samples were collected from convalescent patients a median of about 92 days after diagnosis, with a range of roughly 35 to 170 days. Post-vaccine blood samples were obtained a median of roughly 75 days after the second vaccine dose, with a range of about 12 to 241 days. A few convalescent patients gave samples both early after vaccination (day 14) and late after vaccination (days 161 to 241). Culture stimuli were overlapping spike peptide pools from SARS-CoV-2 and from the common cold coronaviruses HCoV-NL63, HCoV-OC43 and HCoV-229E. As controls, cultures received a CEFX viral epitope pool (the positive control), an HIV-1 Nef peptide pool (the negative control), or no peptide at all. In nine to eleven COVID-19 convalescent patients and a few infection-naive healthy vaccine recipients, researchers compared the spike-specific CD4+ TCR repertoire from before mRNA vaccination with the repertoire from after.

Libraries were constructed by PCR. At the Johns Hopkins FTIC core, DNA from the cultured CD4+ T cells underwent TCR sequencing with the Oncomine TCR Beta short-read assay. The QIAamp micro DNA kit was used to extract genomic DNA from the cultured CD4+ T cells. The Oncomine TCR Beta libraries from cultured CD4+ T cells were pooled using unique dual indexes and then sequenced on an Illumina iSeq 100. As for the authors' bioinformatics: Non-productive sequences were removed, and CDR3s that did not start with C, did not end with F or W, or were shorter than 7 amino acids were discarded. The MANAFEST web application was used to identify antigen-specific clonotypes by comparing peptide-stimulated wells against reference wells and other culture wells. For a clone to be called positive, the clone needed an FDR below 0.05, an odds ratio above 5, and a productive frequency above 0.1% in at least two of three replicate wells. A clonotype counted as cross-reactive if it showed significant expansion both in the SARS-CoV-2 spike wells and in at least one common cold coronavirus spike condition. Levenshtein distances (stringdist) and unrooted phylogenetic trees (ape) in R version 3.6.1 were used to assess CDR3 homology. Clones were called with MiXCR by TCRdb after fastp trimmed the public reads at Q25, and only in-frame beta chains were retained. Every CDR3 protein is listed once, alongside the most common genes and DNA of its rows. TCRdb's processing, not the study's, gives the V and J calls here. The sample table holds around 20,000 distinct CDR3 sequences, of which about 45% were seen once. 17% of the sample comes from the top ten.

V is cut by 3 bases and J by 5 bases, and the space between the germline ends is 6 bases. The CDR3 starts with the cysteine, ends with the phenylalanine, and has 12 residues. Only the CDR3 portion is preserved as DNA: 36 bases, with reading frame beginning at the first base. Broader findings and caveats from the paper: The median count of SARS-CoV-2-reactive clonotypes went up from 20 to 25 after infection to approximately 40 after vaccination, although the change was not significant. In convalescent patients, a median approximately 86% of post-vaccine SARS-CoV-2-reactive clones were detected only after vaccination, suggesting vaccine-specific priming. Relatively few convalescent patients were included in the study, and early timepoints after natural infection were not analyzed. Nearly all vaccine-specific clones in convalescent patients (304 of 307) were mono-reactive for SARS-CoV-2 spike rather than cross-reactive with common cold coronaviruses.

According to the study, the label for this sample's time point signals: late sampling 161 to 241 days after vaccination in a few convalescent patients. Explained via the paper, the treatment or condition label denotes: roughly ten-day PBMC culture with coronavirus spike peptide pools or control peptides (ViraFEST assay). The ViraFEST assay, used in the study, expanded antigen-specific T cells with peptide pools and then identified the expanded clonotypes through TCR sequencing. Positive SARS-CoV-2 PCR tests in the convalescent patients dated from March to December 2020, before Alpha, Beta and Delta variants emerged in the United States. Each well held two million PBMCs cultured with roughly 10 ug/ml peptide pools in IMDM containing 5% human AB serum and about 10 IU/ml IL-2. Half of the culture medium was replaced with fresh IL-2-containing medium on days 3 and 7. Once the cells had been in culture for about 10 days, the EasySep CD4+ T cell isolation kit was used to isolate CD4+ T cells by negative selection. PBMCs were separated from whole blood using Ficoll-Paque Plus gradient centrifugation and then either used fresh or cryopreserved at -140C. In general, triplicate wells were set up for every culture condition.

The sequenced sample was CD4+ T cells from blood, cultured in vitro, obtained about 7 months after SARS-CoV-2 vaccination. The sequence derives from a human donor who had recovered from COVID-19. The chain was built from TRBV12-3 or TRBV12-4 and TRBJ2-3; there is no confident call for the D gene. The encoded CDR3 is CASSFVGDTQYF. In nucleotides, the sequence is TGTGCCAGCAGTTTCGTGGGAGATACGCAGTATTTT.